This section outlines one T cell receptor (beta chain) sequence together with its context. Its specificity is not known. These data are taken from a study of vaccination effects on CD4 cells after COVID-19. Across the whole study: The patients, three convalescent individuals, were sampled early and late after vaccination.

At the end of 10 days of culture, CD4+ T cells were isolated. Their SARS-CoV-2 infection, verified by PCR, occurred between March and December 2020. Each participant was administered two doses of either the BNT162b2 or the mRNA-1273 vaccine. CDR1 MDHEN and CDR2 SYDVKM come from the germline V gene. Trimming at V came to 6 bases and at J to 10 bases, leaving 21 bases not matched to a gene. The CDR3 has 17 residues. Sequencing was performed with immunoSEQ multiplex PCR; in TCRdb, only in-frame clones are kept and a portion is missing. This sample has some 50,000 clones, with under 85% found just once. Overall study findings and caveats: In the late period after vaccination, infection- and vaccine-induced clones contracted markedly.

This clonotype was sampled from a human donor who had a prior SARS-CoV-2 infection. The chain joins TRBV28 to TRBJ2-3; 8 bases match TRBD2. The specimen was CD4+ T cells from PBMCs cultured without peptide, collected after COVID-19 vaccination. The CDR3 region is CASSPLEVIAGLVAQYF. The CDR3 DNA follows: TGTGCCAGCAGCCCTCTGGAGGTGATAGCGGGACTAGTTGCGCAGTATTTT.